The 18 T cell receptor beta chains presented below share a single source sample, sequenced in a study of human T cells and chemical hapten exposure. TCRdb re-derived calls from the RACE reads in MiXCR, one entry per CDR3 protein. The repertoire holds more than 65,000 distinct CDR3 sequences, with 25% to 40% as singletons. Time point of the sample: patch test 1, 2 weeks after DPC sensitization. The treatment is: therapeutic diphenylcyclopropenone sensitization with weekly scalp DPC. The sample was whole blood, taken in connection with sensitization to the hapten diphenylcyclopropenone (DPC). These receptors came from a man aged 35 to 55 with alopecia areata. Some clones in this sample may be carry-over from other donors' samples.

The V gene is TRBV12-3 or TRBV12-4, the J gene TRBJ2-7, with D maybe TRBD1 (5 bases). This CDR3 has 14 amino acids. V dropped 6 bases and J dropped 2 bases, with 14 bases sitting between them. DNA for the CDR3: TGTGCCAGCAGCCCCAGCGTGGGGCCCTACGAGCAGTACTTC. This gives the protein CASSPSVGPYEQYF.

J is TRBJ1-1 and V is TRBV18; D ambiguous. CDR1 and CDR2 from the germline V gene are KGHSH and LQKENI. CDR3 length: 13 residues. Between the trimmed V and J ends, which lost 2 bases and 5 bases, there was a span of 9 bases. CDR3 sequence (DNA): TGTGCCAGCTCACCAAACAGAGCGACTGAAGCTTTCTTT. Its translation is CASSPNRATEAFF.

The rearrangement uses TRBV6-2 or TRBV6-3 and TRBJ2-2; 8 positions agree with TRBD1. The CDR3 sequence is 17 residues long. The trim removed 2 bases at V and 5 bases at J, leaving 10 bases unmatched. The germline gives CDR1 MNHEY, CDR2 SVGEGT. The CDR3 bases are TGTGCCAGCAGTTACCCCGCCGGGACAGGCAAAACCGGGGAGCTGTTTTTT. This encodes CASSYPAGTGKTGELFF.

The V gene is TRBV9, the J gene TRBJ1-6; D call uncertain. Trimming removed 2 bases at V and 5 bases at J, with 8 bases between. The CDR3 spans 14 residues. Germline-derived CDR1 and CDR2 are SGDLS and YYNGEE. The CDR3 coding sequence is TGTGCCAGCAGCGTTACGGGCGATAATTCACCCCTCCACTTT. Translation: CASSVTGDNSPLHF.

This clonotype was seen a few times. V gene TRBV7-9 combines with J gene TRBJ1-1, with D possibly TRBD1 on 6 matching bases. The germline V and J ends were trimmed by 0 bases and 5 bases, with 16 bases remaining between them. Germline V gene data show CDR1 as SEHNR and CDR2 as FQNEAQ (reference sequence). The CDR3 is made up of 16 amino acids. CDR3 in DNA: TGTGCCAGCAGCTTAGCGCGGAGAGGGGGTGGGACTGAAGCTTTCTTT. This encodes CASSLARRGGGTEAFF.

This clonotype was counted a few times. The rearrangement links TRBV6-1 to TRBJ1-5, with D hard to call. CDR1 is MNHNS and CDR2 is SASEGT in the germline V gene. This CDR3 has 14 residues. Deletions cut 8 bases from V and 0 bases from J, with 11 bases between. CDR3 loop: CASRNGNSNQPQHF. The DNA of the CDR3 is TGTGCCAGCCGAAACGGAAATAGCAATCAGCCCCAGCATTTT.

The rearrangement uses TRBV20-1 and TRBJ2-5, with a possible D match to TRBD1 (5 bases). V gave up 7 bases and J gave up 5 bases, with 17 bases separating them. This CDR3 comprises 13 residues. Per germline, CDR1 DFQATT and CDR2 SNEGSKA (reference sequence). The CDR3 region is CSVPSRVGETQYF. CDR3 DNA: TGCAGTGTCCCGAGCAGGGTCGGGGAGACCCAGTACTTC.

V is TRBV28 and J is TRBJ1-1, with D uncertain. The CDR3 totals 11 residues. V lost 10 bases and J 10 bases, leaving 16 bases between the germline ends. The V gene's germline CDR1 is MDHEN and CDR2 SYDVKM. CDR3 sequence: CATRSWDRAFF. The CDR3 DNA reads TGTGCCACCCGATCATGGGATCGAGCTTTCTTT.

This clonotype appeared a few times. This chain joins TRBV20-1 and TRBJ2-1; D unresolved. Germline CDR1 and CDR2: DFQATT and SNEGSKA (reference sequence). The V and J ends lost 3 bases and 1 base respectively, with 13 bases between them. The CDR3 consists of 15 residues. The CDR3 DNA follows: TGCAGTGCTAGGTGGTTGTCGCCTTCCTACAATGAGCAGTTCTTC. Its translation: CSARWLSPSYNEQFF.

CDR3 sequence: CASSYFLGGAKTEAFF. CDR3 sequence (DNA): TGTGCCAGCAGTTACTTCCTTGGGGGGGCTAAGACTGAAGCTTTCTTT. The chain couples TRBV6-5 to TRBJ1-1; D might be TRBD1 (6 bases). V was shortened by 1 base and J by 5 bases, with 17 bases between the two germline ends. The germline V gene has CDR1 MNHEY and CDR2 SVGAGI. The CDR3 is made up of 16 amino acids.

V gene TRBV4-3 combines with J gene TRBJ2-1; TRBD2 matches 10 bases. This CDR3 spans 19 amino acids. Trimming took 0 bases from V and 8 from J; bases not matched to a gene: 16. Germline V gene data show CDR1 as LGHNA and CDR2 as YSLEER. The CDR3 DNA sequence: TGCGCCAGCAGCCAAGATGTGATAGCGGGAGGAATTTCCCCCCATGAGCAGTTCTTC. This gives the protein CASSQDVIAGGISPHEQFF.

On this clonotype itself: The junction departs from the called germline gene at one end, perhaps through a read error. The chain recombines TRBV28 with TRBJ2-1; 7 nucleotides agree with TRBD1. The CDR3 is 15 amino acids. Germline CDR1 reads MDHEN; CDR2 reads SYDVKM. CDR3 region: CASRFRDSNRNERFF. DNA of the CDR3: TGTGCCAGCAGATTCCGGGACAGCAACAGGAATGAGCGGTTCTTC.

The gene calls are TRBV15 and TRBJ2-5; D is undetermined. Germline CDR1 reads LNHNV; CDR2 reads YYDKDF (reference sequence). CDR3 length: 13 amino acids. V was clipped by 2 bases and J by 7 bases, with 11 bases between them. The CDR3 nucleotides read TGTGCCACCAGCAGACCGTTTGGCGTGACCCAGTACTTC. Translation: CATSRPFGVTQYF.

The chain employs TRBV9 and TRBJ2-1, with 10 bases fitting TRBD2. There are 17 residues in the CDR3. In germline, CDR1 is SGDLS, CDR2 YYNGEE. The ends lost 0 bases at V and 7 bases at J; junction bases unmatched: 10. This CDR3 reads CASSVAGSGLAENEQFF. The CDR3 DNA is TGTGCCAGCAGCGTAGCCGGGAGCGGACTAGCGGAAAATGAGCAGTTCTTC.

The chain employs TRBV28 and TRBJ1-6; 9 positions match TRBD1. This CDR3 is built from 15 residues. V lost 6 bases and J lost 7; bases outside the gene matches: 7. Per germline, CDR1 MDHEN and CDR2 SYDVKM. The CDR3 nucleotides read TGTGCCAGCAGGTCCGACAGGGGGGAAAATTCACCCCTCCACTTT. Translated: CASRSDRGENSPLHF.

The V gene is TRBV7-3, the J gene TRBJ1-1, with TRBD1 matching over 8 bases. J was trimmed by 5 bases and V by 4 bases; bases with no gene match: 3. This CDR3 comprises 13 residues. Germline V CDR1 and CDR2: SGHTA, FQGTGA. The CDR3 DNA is TGTGCCAGCAGCTGGACAGGGTTGACTGAAGCTTTCTTT. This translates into CASSWTGLTEAFF.

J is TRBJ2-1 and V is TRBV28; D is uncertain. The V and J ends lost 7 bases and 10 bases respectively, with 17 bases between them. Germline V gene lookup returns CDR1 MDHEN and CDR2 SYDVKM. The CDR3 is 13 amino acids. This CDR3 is CASIPRRAGEQFF. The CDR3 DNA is TGTGCCAGCATCCCCCGTCGGGCAGGCGAGCAGTTCTTC. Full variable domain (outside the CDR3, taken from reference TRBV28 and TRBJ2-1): DVKVTQSSRYLVKRTGEKVFLECVQDMDHENMFWYRQDPGLGLRLIYFSYDVKMKEKGDIPEGYSVSREKKERFSLILESASTNQTSMYLCASIPRRAGEQFFGPGTRLTVL.

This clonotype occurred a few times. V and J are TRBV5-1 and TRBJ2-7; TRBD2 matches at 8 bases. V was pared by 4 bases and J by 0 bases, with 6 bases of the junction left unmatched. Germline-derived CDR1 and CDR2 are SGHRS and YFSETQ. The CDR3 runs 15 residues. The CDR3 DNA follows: TGCGCCAGCAGCCCCGGGGGGGCCAGCTCCTACGAGCAGTACTTC. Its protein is CASSPGGASSYEQYF.